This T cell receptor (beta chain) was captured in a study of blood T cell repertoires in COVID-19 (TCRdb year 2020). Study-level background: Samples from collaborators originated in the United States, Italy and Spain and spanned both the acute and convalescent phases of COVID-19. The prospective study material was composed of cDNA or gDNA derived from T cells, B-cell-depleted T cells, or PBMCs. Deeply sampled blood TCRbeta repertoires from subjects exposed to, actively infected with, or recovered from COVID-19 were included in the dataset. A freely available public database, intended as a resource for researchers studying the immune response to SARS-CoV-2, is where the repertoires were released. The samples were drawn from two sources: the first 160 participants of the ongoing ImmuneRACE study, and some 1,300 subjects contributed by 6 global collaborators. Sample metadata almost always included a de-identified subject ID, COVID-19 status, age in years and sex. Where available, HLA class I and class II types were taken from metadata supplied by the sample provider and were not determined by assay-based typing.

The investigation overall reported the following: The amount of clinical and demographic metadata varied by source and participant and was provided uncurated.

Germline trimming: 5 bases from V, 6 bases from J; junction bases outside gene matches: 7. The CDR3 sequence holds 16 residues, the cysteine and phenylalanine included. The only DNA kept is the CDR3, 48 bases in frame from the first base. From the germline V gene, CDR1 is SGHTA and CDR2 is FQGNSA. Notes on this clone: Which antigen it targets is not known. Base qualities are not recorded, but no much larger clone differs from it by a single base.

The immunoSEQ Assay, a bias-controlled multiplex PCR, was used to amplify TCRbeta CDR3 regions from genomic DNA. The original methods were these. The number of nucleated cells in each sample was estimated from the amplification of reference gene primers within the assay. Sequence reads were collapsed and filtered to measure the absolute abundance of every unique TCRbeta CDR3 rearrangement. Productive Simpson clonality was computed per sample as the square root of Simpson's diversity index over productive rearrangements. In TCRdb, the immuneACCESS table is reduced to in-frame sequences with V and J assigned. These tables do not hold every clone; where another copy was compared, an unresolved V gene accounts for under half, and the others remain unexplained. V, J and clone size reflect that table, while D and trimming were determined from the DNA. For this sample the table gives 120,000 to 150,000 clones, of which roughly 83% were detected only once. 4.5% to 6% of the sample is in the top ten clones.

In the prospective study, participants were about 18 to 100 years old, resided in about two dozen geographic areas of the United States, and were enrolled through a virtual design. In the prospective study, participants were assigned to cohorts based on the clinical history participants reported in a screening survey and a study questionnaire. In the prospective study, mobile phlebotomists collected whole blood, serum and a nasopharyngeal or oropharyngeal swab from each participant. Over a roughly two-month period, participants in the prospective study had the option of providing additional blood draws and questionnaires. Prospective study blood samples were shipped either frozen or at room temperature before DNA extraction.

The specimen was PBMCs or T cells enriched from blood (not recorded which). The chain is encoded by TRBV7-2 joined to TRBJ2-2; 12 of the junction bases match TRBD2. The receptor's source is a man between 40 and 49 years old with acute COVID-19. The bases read TGTGCCAGCAGCGGACTAGCGGGGCGTCCGTCCGGGGAGCTGTTTTTT. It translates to CASSGLAGRPSGELFF.